The rows below give T cell receptor beta chains drawn from one sample of a study of CD8 T cells in Susac syndrome. A single record per CDR3 protein comes from TCRdb applying MiXCR to the immunoSEQ multiplex PCR reads. The sample shows about 180,000 distinct CDR3 sequences, more than 95% of them seen only once. Sequencing was done on a sample of CD4+ T cells from PBMCs. Receptor source: a human donor with Susac syndrome. Both conserved end residues are part of each CDR3. Some rows have no size entry. The others give once, few or many, or a class for an expanded clone.

j_gene | abundance | v_gene | CDR3aa
TRBJ1-2 | - | TRBV30 | CAWRVGGYGYTF
TRBJ1-5 | - | TRBV20-1 | CSAHATGDNQPQHF
TRBJ2-1 | - | TRBV20-1 | CSAILLAGGPQYNEQFF
TRBJ2-1 | - | TRBV20-1 | CSARHHNEQFF
TRBJ2-3 | - | TRBV7-8 | CASSLADTSTDTQYF
TRBJ1-5 | - | TRBV7-9 | CASSLGTGRVNQPQHF
TRBJ2-2 | - | TRBV4-2 | CASSQDLPSGELFF
TRBJ2-4 | - | TRBV7-3 | CASSPSDGLIQYF
TRBJ2-4 | - | TRBV3-1 | CASSLGRANIQYF
TRBJ2-7 | once | TRBV4-3 | CASSQRVATYEQYF
TRBJ2-7 | - | TRBV30 | CAWSIQADYEQYF
TRBJ2-1 | - | TRBV15 | CATRRVTRTETSSYNEQFF
TRBJ2-1 | - | TRBV5-4 | CASSGTIAGAGNEQFF
TRBJ1-1 | - | TRBV28 | CASSIEVEAFF
TRBJ2-7 | - | TRBV12-3/TRBV12-4 | CASSSDPTYEQYF
TRBJ2-2 | - | TRBV28 | CASSRLATGELFF
TRBJ2-2 | - | TRBV5-1 | CASSLAQNTGELFF
TRBJ2-5 | - | TRBV7-9 | CASNFYQETQYF
TRBJ2-7 | once | TRBV5-4 | CASSLAGQGTYEQYF
TRBJ2-1 | - | TRBV7-9 | CASSLPGRLASTGNEQFF
TRBJ2-3 | once | TRBV9 | CASSVGAQGMDTQYF
TRBJ2-1 | - | TRBV9 | CASSPRDSGRANEQFF
TRBJ1-1 | - | TRBV20-1 | CSARDMGEAFF
TRBJ2-3 | - | TRBV20-1 | CSAFRLAGGSVTDTQYF
TRBJ1-1 | - | TRBV20-1 | CSAREGPETEAFF
TRBJ2-2 | - | TRBV20-1 | CSTSGRAGELFF
TRBJ2-4 | - | TRBV2 | CASSEVQAKNIQYF
TRBJ2-1 | - | TRBV20-1 | CSAPSIGGGLGYNEQFF
TRBJ2-6 | - | TRBV5-1 | CASREGQSISGANVLTF
TRBJ2-1 | once | TRBV29-1 | CRAEFYNEQFF
TRBJ2-5 | - | TRBV29-1 | CSAKDRFQETQYF
TRBJ2-1 | - | TRBV12-3/TRBV12-4 | CASSSQQGLEQFF
TRBJ2-7 | - | TRBV13 | CASSPGGSQGGREQYF
TRBJ2-5 | - | TRBV7-3 | CASSLAGGRETQYF
TRBJ2-5 | - | TRBV6-2/TRBV6-3 | CASSSSAPGETQYF
TRBJ2-7 | - | TRBV6-6 | CASSFGQTGAYEQYF
TRBJ1-4 | - | TRBV6-6 | CASSYPTGDEKLFF
TRBJ2-2 | - | TRBV11-1 | CASSSRQGHTGELFF
TRBJ2-7 | - | TRBV11-1 | CASSSRQGRYEQYF
TRBJ2-1 | - | TRBV3-1 | CASSQVRTGRNEQFF
TRBJ1-5 | - | TRBV29-1 | CSVGSFNQPQHF
TRBJ1-5 | - | TRBV20-1 | CSARLGSGQPQHF